Listed here are 13 T cell receptor beta chains from one sample, sequenced in a study of blood T cell repertoires in COVID-19. Clones were read by immunoSEQ multiplex PCR, and TCRdb kept only the in-frame ones, dropping some. The table shows some 190,000 clones, with more than 75% occurring only once. Sequencing was carried out using peripheral blood. These TCRs come from a human donor in a cohort sampled during active COVID-19.

V gene TRBV28 combines with J gene TRBJ1-1; no clear D. The germline CDR1 and CDR2 sequences are MDHEN and SYDVKM. The V gene lost 5 bases and the J gene lost 3 bases, with 13 bases spanning the gap. This CDR3 is built from 14 residues. This chain's CDR3 is CASSLDSHDTEAFF. CDR3 bases: TGTGCCAGCAGTCTCGACTCCCACGACACTGAAGCTTTCTTT.

This clone has just one count. The chain recombines TRBV11-3 with TRBJ2-1, with 8 bases that match TRBD2. Per the germline V gene, CDR1 is SGHNT and CDR2 is YENEEA. The CDR3 is 15 amino acids. V gave up 1 base and J gave up 4 bases; unmatched junction bases: 3. DNA for the CDR3: TGTGCCAGCAGCTTAGCGGGGGGGCAGTACAATGAGCAGTTCTTC. Protein sequence: CASSLAGGQYNEQFF.

V is TRBV9 and J is TRBJ1-1, with D perhaps matching TRBD1 (6 bases). The length of the CDR3 is 13 residues. CDR1 is SGDLS and CDR2 is YYNGEE in the germline V gene. V lost 3 bases and J 4 bases, leaving 10 bases between the germline ends. The CDR3: CASSGTGSTEAFF. CDR3 coding DNA: TGTGCCAGCAGCGGAACAGGGTCCACTGAAGCTTTCTTT. Supplemented by reference TRBV9 and TRBJ1-1, the full variable domain reads DSGVTQTPKHLITATGQRVTLRCSPRSGDLSVYWYQQSLDQGLQFLIQYYNGEERAKGNILERFSAQQFPDLHSELNLSSLELGDSALYFCASSGTGSTEAFFGQGTRLTVV.

V usage is TRBV18 and J usage is TRBJ1-1; TRBD1 is a possible D gene (6 bases). V was cut by 2 bases and J by 6 bases, with 19 bases left in between. This CDR3 spans 16 amino acids. CDR1 is KGHSH, CDR2 LQKENI, per germline. The CDR3 region has the DNA TGTGCCAGCTCACCAGGGGCAGGTGGGGGCCCACCTGAAGCTTTCTTT. Its protein is CASSPGAGGGPPEAFF.

The V and J genes are TRBV2 and TRBJ1-4; D not resolved. The CDR3 is 15 amino acids. V was clipped by 6 bases and J by 7 bases, with 18 bases between them. Germline V gene data show CDR1 as SNHLY and CDR2 as FYNNEI. CDR3 nucleotides: TGTGCCAGCAGCCCCCAACAGTCGGCAAGTGAAAAACTGTTTTTT. Protein: CASSPQQSASEKLFF.

This clone was seen only a few times. This sample also contains other DNA sequences that code for the same CDR3. The chain uses TRBV7-8 and TRBJ1-6; 7 bases line up with TRBD1. Germline CDR1 reads SGHVS; CDR2 reads FQNEAQ. The CDR3 runs 14 residues. V was clipped by 1 base and J by 9 bases; unmatched bases: 3. The CDR3 DNA sequence: TGTGCCAGCAGCTTAGGACAGGGAGGTTCACCCCTCCACTTT. It is translated as CASSLGQGGSPLHF.

Concerning this clone: A read error may account for a junction end that differs from germline. This chain uses TRBV4-1 with TRBJ1-4; D not certain. The CDR3 is 14 residues long. Germline V gene sequence: CDR1 MGHRA, CDR2 YSYEKL. The CDR3 sequence: CTSSQLPGEQRVFF. In DNA form, the CDR3 reads TGCACCAGCAGCCAACTCCCCGGGGAGCAGAGGGTGTTTTTT.

Here the CDR3 DNA reads TGTGCCAGCAGCCGCGGACAGCCTTCCGAGCAGTACTTC. The encoded protein is CASSRGQPSEQYF. The chain carries TRBV11-2 and TRBJ2-7; maybe TRBD1 (6 bases). The CDR3 runs 13 residues. Germline V gives CDR1 SGHAT, CDR2 FQNNGV. Trimming left V 5 bases short and J 6 bases short, with 14 bases between.

The chain is built from TRBV27 and TRBJ2-7; 7 bases map to TRBD1. With 6 bases clipped from V and 2 bases from J, the junction kept 7 bases outside the gene matches. Per germline, CDR1 MNHEY and CDR2 SMNVEV (reference sequence). This CDR3 region has 14 residues. The CDR3 nucleotides read TGTGCCAGCAGCCTCAGGGGGACGGCCTACGAGCAGTACTTC. This codes for CASSLRGTAYEQYF.

The V call is TRBV5-5, the J call TRBJ2-2; TRBD2 matches at 10 bases. V dropped 2 bases and J dropped 5; count of bases not matched to a gene: 6. Germline values: CDR1 SGHKS, CDR2 YYEKEE (reference sequence). There are 16 residues in the CDR3. This chain's CDR3 is CASSFQAGGPTGELFF. The CDR3 DNA is TGTGCCAGCAGCTTCCAAGCGGGGGGGCCGACCGGGGAGCTGTTTTTT.

The V call is TRBV30, the J call TRBJ2-5; 7 positions agree with TRBD2. V shed 2 bases and J 2 bases; nucleotides not matched to a gene: 8. The CDR3 loop spans 15 amino acids. Per the germline V gene, CDR1 is GTSNPN and CDR2 is SVGIG (reference sequence). The CDR3 protein is CAWSKGGRNQETQYF. For the CDR3, the DNA is TGTGCCTGGAGTAAAGGCGGGAGAAATCAAGAGACCCAGTACTTC.

The chain carries TRBV5-1 and TRBJ2-3, with a weak D call TRBD1 (6 bases). CDR3 length equals 15 residues. Trimming stripped 3 bases from V and 6 bases from J, with 17 bases between. Germline CDR1 is SGHRS and CDR2 is YFSETQ. The CDR3 protein is CASSSGAGVRDTQYF. CDR3 nucleotide sequence: TGCGCCAGCAGCTCAGGGGCCGGGGTCCGGGATACGCAGTATTTT.

V gene TRBV19 combines with J gene TRBJ2-6, with TRBD1 as a possible D gene (5 bases). The ends were cut back, 8 bases at V and 1 base at J, with 12 bases in the middle. Germline V gene lookup returns CDR1 LNHDA and CDR2 SQIVND (reference sequence). There are 15 residues in the CDR3. CDR3 DNA: TGTGCCAGTTTGACAGCAAGTTCTGGGGCCAACGTCCTGACTTTC. This gives the protein CASLTASSGANVLTF.